The rows below give T cell receptor beta chains drawn from one sample of a study of Ad26.COV2.S vaccination and SARS-CoV-2 variants. Some clones are missing from TCRdb's copy, which holds only in-frame ones; the method was immunoSEQ multiplex PCR. The sample carries around 370,000 clones, under 95% recorded once. Here the sequenced sample was peripheral blood, taken after recovery from COVID-19. These receptors all stem from a human donor who had recovered from COVID-19. The CDR3 runs from the conserved cysteine through the conserved F or W. The order of the fields is D gene, J gene, CDR3 length, clone size, V gene, CDR3 protein, CDR3 DNA. A D gene is named only where the DNA matches it firmly. Where a row states a size, it is once, few, many or the class of an expanded clone; other rows omit it.

d_call: TRBD1
j_call: TRBJ1-1
cdr3_length: 14
clone_size: -
v_call: TRBV5-1
cdr3_aa: CASSWDRVDTEAFF
cdr3_nt: TGCGCCAGCAGCTGGGACAGGGTGGACACTGAAGCTTTCTTT

d_call: -
j_call: TRBJ2-3
cdr3_length: 13
clone_size: once
v_call: TRBV7-9
cdr3_aa: CASSTSITDTQYF
cdr3_nt: TGTGCCAGCAGCACCTCCATCACAGATACGCAGTATTTT

d_call: -
j_call: TRBJ2-2
cdr3_length: 15
clone_size: few
v_call: TRBV19
cdr3_aa: CASSTIRDITGELFF
cdr3_nt: TGTGCCAGTAGTACGATCAGGGATATCACCGGGGAGCTGTTTTTT

d_call: -
j_call: TRBJ2-3
cdr3_length: 16
clone_size: -
v_call: TRBV3-1/TRBV3-2
cdr3_aa: CASSQSTGYPPPPQYF
cdr3_nt: TGTGCCAGCAGCCAGAGTACGGGCTACCCGCCCCCCCCGCAGTATTTT

d_call: -
j_call: TRBJ1-6
cdr3_length: 13
clone_size: -
v_call: TRBV5-6
cdr3_aa: CASSLAPGRPVHF
cdr3_nt: TGTGCCAGCAGCTTGGCTCCTGGGCGGCCCGTCCACTTT

d_call: -
j_call: TRBJ1-2
cdr3_length: 14
clone_size: once
v_call: TRBV6-6
cdr3_aa: CASSRGADNYGYTF
cdr3_nt: TGTGCCAGTTCCCGGGGAGCGGACAACTATGGCTACACCTTC

d_call: TRBD1
j_call: TRBJ1-6
cdr3_length: 14
clone_size: -
v_call: TRBV18
cdr3_aa: CASSEGTGRFTLHF
cdr3_nt: TGTGCCAGCTCAGAAGGGACAGGACGTTTCACCCTCCACTTT

d_call: -
j_call: TRBJ2-5
cdr3_length: 13
clone_size: -
v_call: TRBV7-2
cdr3_aa: CASSSILQETQYF
cdr3_nt: TGTGCCAGCAGCTCGATCCTCCAAGAGACCCAGTACTTC

d_call: -
j_call: TRBJ2-3
cdr3_length: 13
clone_size: -
v_call: TRBV12-3/TRBV12-4
cdr3_aa: CASIKSATDTQYF
cdr3_nt: TGTGCCAGCATTAAGTCAGCAACAGATACGCAGTATTTT

d_call: -
j_call: TRBJ1-1
cdr3_length: 16
clone_size: -
v_call: TRBV5-1
cdr3_aa: CASSLYTASMNTEAFF
cdr3_nt: TGCGCCAGCAGCTTGTATACGGCAAGCATGAACACTGAAGCTTTCTTT

d_call: TRBD1
j_call: TRBJ1-1
cdr3_length: 16
clone_size: -
v_call: TRBV25-1
cdr3_aa: CASSEWGTGTNTEAFF
cdr3_nt: TGTGCCAGCAGTGAATGGGGGACAGGGACGAACACTGAAGCTTTCTTT

d_call: TRBD1
j_call: TRBJ2-7
cdr3_length: 15
clone_size: -
v_call: TRBV5-1
cdr3_aa: CASSSKDRGTYEQYF
cdr3_nt: TGCGCCAGCAGCTCGAAGGACAGGGGGACCTACGAGCAGTACTTC

d_call: TRBD2
j_call: TRBJ2-1
cdr3_length: 14
clone_size: -
v_call: TRBV9
cdr3_aa: CASSDGGASDEQFF
cdr3_nt: TGTGCCAGCAGCGACGGGGGGGCCAGCGATGAGCAGTTCTTC

d_call: TRBD1
j_call: TRBJ1-1
cdr3_length: 13
clone_size: -
v_call: TRBV19
cdr3_aa: CASSRDRGTEAFF
cdr3_nt: TGTGCCAGTAGCCGGGACAGGGGGACTGAAGCTTTCTTT

d_call: TRBD1
j_call: TRBJ2-7
cdr3_length: 14
clone_size: -
v_call: TRBV5-1
cdr3_aa: CASSSGTGAYEQYF
cdr3_nt: TGCGCCAGCAGCTCCGGGACAGGGGCCTACGAGCAGTACTTC

d_call: TRBD1
j_call: TRBJ1-2
cdr3_length: 15
clone_size: few
v_call: TRBV7-9
cdr3_aa: CASSSYQGDDYGYTF
cdr3_nt: TGTGCCAGCAGCTCCTACCAGGGGGATGACTATGGCTACACCTTC

d_call: -
j_call: TRBJ1-4
cdr3_length: 16
clone_size: -
v_call: TRBV19
cdr3_aa: CASSIVETVNNEKLFF
cdr3_nt: TGTGCCAGTAGTATAGTTGAGACGGTTAATAATGAAAAACTGTTTTTT

d_call: -
j_call: TRBJ1-5
cdr3_length: 14
clone_size: -
v_call: TRBV5-6
cdr3_aa: CASSWRGGSQPQHF
cdr3_nt: TGTGCCAGCAGCTGGCGGGGGGGGAGTCAGCCCCAGCATTTT

d_call: -
j_call: TRBJ1-1
cdr3_length: 13
clone_size: -
v_call: TRBV9
cdr3_aa: CASSVVGKGEAFF
cdr3_nt: TGTGCCAGCAGCGTAGTCGGTAAGGGAGAAGCTTTCTTT

d_call: -
j_call: TRBJ2-5
cdr3_length: 15
clone_size: -
v_call: TRBV5-6
cdr3_aa: CASSRPAGPKETQYF
cdr3_nt: TGTGCCAGCAGCCGGCCGGCAGGGCCCAAGGAGACCCAGTACTTC

d_call: TRBD1
j_call: TRBJ1-2
cdr3_length: 15
clone_size: -
v_call: TRBV5-1
cdr3_aa: CASSLNAGGAYGYTF
cdr3_nt: TGCGCCAGCAGCTTGAACGCAGGGGGCGCCTATGGCTACACCTTC

d_call: -
j_call: TRBJ2-2
cdr3_length: 14
clone_size: -
v_call: TRBV27
cdr3_aa: CASGGAGGVGELFF
cdr3_nt: TGTGCCAGCGGGGGGGCAGGGGGAGTCGGGGAGCTGTTTTTT

d_call: TRBD1
j_call: TRBJ1-2
cdr3_length: 15
clone_size: -
v_call: TRBV7-2
cdr3_aa: CASSQVGSTGGGYTF
cdr3_nt: TGTGCCAGCAGCCAGGTGGGATCGACAGGGGGAGGCTACACCTTC

d_call: -
j_call: TRBJ2-5
cdr3_length: 14
clone_size: once
v_call: TRBV9
cdr3_aa: CASSAGQIQETQYF
cdr3_nt: TGTGCCAGCAGCGCCGGACAGATCCAAGAGACCCAGTACTTC

d_call: -
j_call: TRBJ2-2
cdr3_length: 14
clone_size: -
v_call: TRBV7-2
cdr3_aa: CASSFSVNTGELFF
cdr3_nt: TGTGCCAGCAGCTTCTCCGTTAACACCGGGGAGCTGTTTTTT

d_call: -
j_call: TRBJ1-1
cdr3_length: 15
clone_size: -
v_call: TRBV5-5
cdr3_aa: CASSLLGGTNTEAFF
cdr3_nt: TGTGCCAGCAGCTTGTTAGGGGGGACAAACACTGAAGCTTTCTTT

d_call: -
j_call: TRBJ1-5
cdr3_length: 12
clone_size: -
v_call: TRBV6-2/TRBV6-3
cdr3_aa: CASSHSNQPQHF
cdr3_nt: TGTGCCAGCAGTCACAGCAATCAGCCCCAGCATTTT